Below, one TCR beta chain is given with its context. The entry originates in a study of blood T cell repertoires in COVID-19. Across the whole study: Acute and convalescent COVID-19 samples came from the United States, Italy and Spain.

Original methodology: Nucleated cell number was recorded as an estimate derived from reference gene primer amplification. Generated by immunoSEQ multiplex PCR, the TCRdb table keeps only in-frame clones and is missing some. V and J calls and clone size are as listed in that table; D and trimming were resolved from the DNA. The repertoire includes fewer than 300,000 clones, 75% to 95% of them detected once, and 1% to 1.3% sits in the top ten. Two consecutive negative NP/OP PCR tests, clearance, or resolved symptoms defined Cohort 3 recovery. The CDR3 runs 18 residues. J is TRBJ2-1 and V is TRBV21-1; the table's D gene call, TRBD1, was not cross checked with the DNA. TRBV21-1 represents a pseudogene. The specimen was PBMCs or T cells enriched from blood (not recorded which). The source of this sequence is a woman aged 30 to 39 who had recovered from COVID-19. CDR3 amino acids: CASSKARDGGDNPNEQFF. The CDR3, as DNA: TGTGCCAGCAGCAAAGCGAGGGACGGTGGGGACAATCCCAATGAGCAGTTCTTC.